These 5 T cell receptor beta chains share one sample of origin, sequenced in a study of shared clonotypes between healthy human individuals. The naive CD8 population came from CD45RO-negative cells selected for CCR7, without terminally differentiated effector memory CD45RA+ cells. The method was immunoSEQ multiplex PCR; TCRdb's version includes in-frame clones alone and lacks a portion of them. The sample includes hundreds of thousands of clones, around 95% of them seen just once. The sample taken for sequencing was naive CD8+ T cells sorted from blood. These receptors all stem from a woman aged 30 to 39 in good health.

This clone appeared once. The chain links TRBV5-1 to TRBJ2-1; D uncertain. Germline-derived CDR1 and CDR2 are SGHRS and YFSETQ. The CDR3 sequence is 16 residues long. V dropped 0 bases and J dropped 4 bases, with 14 bases sitting between them. The CDR3 DNA sequence: TGCGCCAGCAGCTTGGCCGTCGGGTACCCTTACAATGAGCAGTTCTTC. Translation gives CASSLAVGYPYNEQFF. Supplemented by reference TRBV5-1 and TRBJ2-1, the full variable domain reads KAGVTQTPRYLIKTRGQQVTLSCSPISGHRSVSWYQQTPGQGLQFLFEYFSETQRNKGNFPGRFSGRQFSNSRSEMNVSTLELGDSALYLCASSLAVGYPYNEQFFGPGTRLTVL.

V is TRBV19 and J is TRBJ2-1, with TRBD2 matching over 8 bases. The CDR3 has 15 residues. Germline CDR1 LNHDA, CDR2 SQIVND (reference sequence). J was trimmed by 5 bases and V by 7 bases; bases with no gene match: 10. The CDR3 coding sequence is TGTGCCAGTATCGCTAATAGCGGGGCCGACAATGAGCAGTTCTTC. It specifies CASIANSGADNEQFF.

For the CDR3, the DNA is TGTGCCAGCAGACGGGACTTCTCCTACGAGCAGTACTTC. Residues: CASRRDFSYEQYF. The V and J genes are TRBV27 and TRBJ2-7; D may be TRBD2 (6 bases). CDR1 is MNHEY and CDR2 is SMNVEV in the germline V gene (reference sequence). V lost 6 bases and J lost 0, with 9 bases in between. The CDR3 totals 13 residues.

V usage is TRBV4-1 and J usage is TRBJ2-7; D call uncertain. Per the germline V gene, CDR1 is MGHRA and CDR2 is YSYEKL. CDR3 size: 16 residues. Between the trimmed V and J ends, which lost 0 bases and 0 bases, there was a span of 12 bases. Here the CDR3 reads CASSQDTGRSSYEQYF. CDR3 bases: TGCGCCAGCAGCCAAGATACCGGGCGAAGCTCCTACGAGCAGTACTTC.

The V gene is TRBV27, the J gene TRBJ1-5, with D hard to call. Germline CDR1 reads MNHEY; CDR2 reads SMNVEV (reference sequence). V was clipped by 6 bases and J by 0 bases, with 9 bases between them. This CDR3 is 14 amino acids long. The CDR3 bases are TGTGCCAGCAGACTCGGGAGTAGCAATCAGCCCCAGCATTTT. This codes for CASRLGSSNQPQHF.